The 13 T cell receptor beta chains presented below share a single source sample, sequenced in a study of OX40 agonist ivuxolimab in advanced cancers. Only in-frame clones appear in the TCRdb table, and some are missing; sequencing was by immunoSEQ multiplex PCR. Altogether tens of thousands of clones are present, around 90% being singletons, with the ten largest covering 9.5% to 12%. Material: CD4+ or CD8+ T cells sorted from blood, obtained in a trial of the OX40 agonist ivuxolimab. Receptors originate from an adult with an advanced solid tumor such as melanoma, head and neck, liver or kidney cancer.

This rearrangement joins TRBV2 to TRBJ2-3; 8 positions match TRBD1. Germline V gene sequence: CDR1 SNHLY, CDR2 FYNNEI. V lost 7 bases, J lost 6 bases, and 9 bases stayed unmatched. The CDR3 has 14 amino acids. In nucleotides, the CDR3 is TGTGCCAGCACAGGACAGGGAGTCTTGGATACGCAGTATTTT. Protein product: CASTGQGVLDTQYF.

The V and J genes are TRBV7-8 and TRBJ1-5, with 7 bases aligning to TRBD1. Germline V gives CDR1 SGHVS, CDR2 FQNEAQ. V trimming: 4 bases; J trimming: 0 bases; junction bases outside the gene matches: 3. The CDR3 extends over 15 amino acids. DNA for the CDR3: TGTGCCAGCAGCTGGACAGGCTTTAGCAATCAGCCCCAGCATTTT. Its translation: CASSWTGFSNQPQHF.

This clone was counted a few times. The junction and the germline gene differ at one end; a read error may be behind it. The chain is built from TRBV27 and TRBJ2-3; D gene unclear. The CDR3 sequence is 9 residues long. Germline CDR1 is MNHEY and CDR2 is SMNVEV (reference sequence). CDR3 loop: CASGNTQYF. In DNA, the CDR3 is TGCGCGAGTGGGAACACGCAGTATTTT.

The genes are TRBV7-3 and TRBJ2-1; possibly TRBD1 for D (5 bases). CDR1 is SGHTA and CDR2 is FQGTGA in the germline V gene. The ends were cut back, 1 base at V and 2 bases at J, with 12 bases in the middle. The CDR3 is 16 amino acids. CDR3 sequence: CASSLIRQIPYNEQFF. The DNA for the CDR3 is TGTGCCAGCAGCTTAATTCGACAGATACCCTACAATGAGCAGTTCTTC.

This clone was observed once. This chain uses TRBV7-9 with TRBJ1-1, with D perhaps TRBD1 (5 bases). V lost 10 bases to trimming and J lost 3 bases, with 15 bases between them. The length of the CDR3 is 13 residues. Germline CDR1 reads SEHNR; CDR2 reads FQNEAQ (reference sequence). CDR3 DNA sequence: TGTGCCACCGAGCTTGGGGGGGACACTGAAGCTTTCTTT. It codes for CATELGGDTEAFF.

J is TRBJ2-7 and V is TRBV2; 7 bases agree with TRBD1. CDR1 is SNHLY and CDR2 is FYNNEI in the germline V gene. V gave up 5 bases and J gave up 3 bases; unmatched junction bases: 4. The CDR3 runs to 13 residues. The CDR3: CASSPGQSYEQYF. CDR3 bases: TGTGCCAGCAGTCCGGGACAGAGCTACGAGCAGTACTTC.

V is TRBV29-1 and J is TRBJ2-5; D gene uncertain. Germline assignment: CDR1 SQVTM and CDR2 ANQGSEA. This CDR3 contains 10 residues. The V gene lost 5 bases and the J gene lost 5 bases, with 6 bases spanning the gap. The CDR3 DNA sequence: TGCAGCGTTCGGGCCGAGACCCAGTACTTC. It codes for CSVRAETQYF.

This chain connects TRBV4-1 to TRBJ1-1; 8 bases line up with TRBD1. Germline V gives CDR1 MGHRA, CDR2 YSYEKL. J gave up 4 bases and V 0 bases, and 10 bases lay outside the gene matches. The CDR3 spans 17 residues. For the CDR3, the DNA is TGCGCCAGCAGCCAAGATAGGGCCAGGGGGCTGGTCACTGAAGCTTTCTTT. Protein sequence: CASSQDRARGLVTEAFF.

The gene calls are TRBV7-8 and TRBJ2-3, with D tentatively TRBD2 (7 bases). Trimming stripped 3 bases from V and 4 bases from J, with 20 bases between. This CDR3 is built from 17 residues. The germline V gene has CDR1 SGHVS and CDR2 FQNEAQ. The CDR3 reads CASSFGGGLGVADTQYF. In nucleotides, the CDR3 is TGTGCCAGCAGCTTTGGGGGCGGACTAGGCGTTGCAGATACGCAGTATTTT.

This clone was detected once. The rearrangement joins TRBV7-9 to TRBJ2-7; tentatively, D is TRBD1 (5 bases). Germline CDR1 SEHNR, CDR2 FQNEAQ (reference sequence). This CDR3 is 14 amino acids long. The V end was cut by 1 base, the J end by 1 base, with 8 bases between. The CDR3 sequence is CASSLVGRSYEQYF. CDR3 sequence (DNA): TGTGCCAGCAGCTTAGTGGGGCGATCCTACGAGCAGTACTTC.

The rearrangement uses TRBV9 and TRBJ2-2, with no clear D. Germline assignment: CDR1 SGDLS and CDR2 YYNGEE. CDR3 length equals 17 residues. The V end was cut by 4 bases, the J end by 0 bases, with 16 bases between. This CDR3 is CASSSPSRVPNTGELFF. The CDR3 region has the DNA TGTGCCAGCAGCTCCCCCTCTCGGGTCCCGAACACCGGGGAGCTGTTTTTT. Complete variable domain (other parts from reference TRBV9 and TRBJ2-2): DSGVTQTPKHLITATGQRVTLRCSPRSGDLSVYWYQQSLDQGLQFLIQYYNGEERAKGNILERFSAQQFPDLHSELNLSSLELGDSALYFCASSSPSRVPNTGELFFGEGSRLTVL.

The chain is built from TRBV28 and TRBJ1-1; D uncertain. The ends were cut back, 5 bases at V and 0 bases at J, with 10 bases in the middle. Germline loops: CDR1 MDHEN, CDR2 SYDVKM. The CDR3 has 14 amino acids. As DNA, the CDR3 is TGTGCCAGCAGTACGCCAGGTGTGAACACTGAAGCTTTCTTT. It is translated as CASSTPGVNTEAFF.

V is TRBV21-1 and J is TRBJ2-7. TRBV21-1 is shown as a pseudogene. The CDR3 is 18 residues long. The CDR3 DNA is TGTGCCAGCAGCAAACGCGAGCGAAGGGCATTTAACGCCTACGAGCAGTACTTC. It specifies CASSKRERRAFNAYEQYF.